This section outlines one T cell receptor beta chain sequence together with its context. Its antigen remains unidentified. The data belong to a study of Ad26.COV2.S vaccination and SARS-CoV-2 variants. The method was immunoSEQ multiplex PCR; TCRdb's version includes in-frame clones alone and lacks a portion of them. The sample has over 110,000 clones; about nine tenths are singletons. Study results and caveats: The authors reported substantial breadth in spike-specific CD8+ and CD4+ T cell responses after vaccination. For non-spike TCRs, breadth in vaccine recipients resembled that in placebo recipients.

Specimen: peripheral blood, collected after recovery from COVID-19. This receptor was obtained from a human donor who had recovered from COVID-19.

CDR3 region: CASSPGQITEKLFF. For the CDR3, the DNA is TGTGCCAGCAGCCCGGGACAGATCACTGAAAAACTGTTTTTT. V usage is TRBV3-1 (or the pseudogene TRBV3-2) and J usage is TRBJ1-4; 7 bases agree with TRBD1. The CDR3 has 14 residues. Germline V gives CDR1 LGHDT, CDR2 YNNKEL (reference sequence). J lost 7 bases, V lost 4 bases, and 6 bases had no gene match.